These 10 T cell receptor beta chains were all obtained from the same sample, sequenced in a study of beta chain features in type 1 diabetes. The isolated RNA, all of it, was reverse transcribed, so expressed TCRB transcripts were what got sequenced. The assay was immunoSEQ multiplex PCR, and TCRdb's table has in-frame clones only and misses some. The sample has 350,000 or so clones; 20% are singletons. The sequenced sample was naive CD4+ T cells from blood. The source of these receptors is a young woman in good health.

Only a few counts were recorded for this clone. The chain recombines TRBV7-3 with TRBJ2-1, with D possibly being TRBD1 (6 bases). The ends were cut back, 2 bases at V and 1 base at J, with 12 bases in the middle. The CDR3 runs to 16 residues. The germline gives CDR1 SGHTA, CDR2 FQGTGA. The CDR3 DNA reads TGTGCCAGCAGCTTAGTCGGGACAAATTCCTACAATGAGCAGTTCTTC. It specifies CASSLVGTNSYNEQFF.

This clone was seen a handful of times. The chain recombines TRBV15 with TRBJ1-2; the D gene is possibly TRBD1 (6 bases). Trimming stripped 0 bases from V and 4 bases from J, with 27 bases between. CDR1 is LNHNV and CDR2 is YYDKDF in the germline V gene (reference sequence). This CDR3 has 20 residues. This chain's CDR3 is CATSRDPPSQGGGSGYGYTF. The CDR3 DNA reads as TGTGCCACCAGCAGAGATCCCCCATCCCAGGGAGGGGGAAGCGGCTATGGCTACACCTTC.

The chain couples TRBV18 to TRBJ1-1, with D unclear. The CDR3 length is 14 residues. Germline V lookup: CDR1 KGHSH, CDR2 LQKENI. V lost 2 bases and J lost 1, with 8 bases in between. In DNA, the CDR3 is TGTGCCAGCTCACCAAACGGGGAGAACACTGAAGCTTTCTTT. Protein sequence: CASSPNGENTEAFF.

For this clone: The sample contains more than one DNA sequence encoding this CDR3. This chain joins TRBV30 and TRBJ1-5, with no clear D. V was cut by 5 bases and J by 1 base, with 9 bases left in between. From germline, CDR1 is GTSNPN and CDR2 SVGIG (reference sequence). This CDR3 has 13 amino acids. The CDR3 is CAWEGGSNQPQHF. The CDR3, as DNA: TGTGCCTGGGAGGGAGGAAGCAATCAGCCCCAGCATTTT.

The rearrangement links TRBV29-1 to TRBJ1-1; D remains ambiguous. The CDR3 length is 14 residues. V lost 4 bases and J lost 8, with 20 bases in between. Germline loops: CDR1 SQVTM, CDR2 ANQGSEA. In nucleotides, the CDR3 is TGCAGCGTTGCGTCCAGGTCTCCCTTTTTAGAAGCTTTCTTT. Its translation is CSVASRSPFLEAFF. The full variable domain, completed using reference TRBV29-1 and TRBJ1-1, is SAVISQKPSRDICQRGTSLTIQCQVDSQVTMMFWYRQQPGQSLTLIATANQGSEATYESGFVIDKFPISRPNLTFSTLTVSNMSPEDSSIYLCSVASRSPFLEAFFGQGTRLTVV.

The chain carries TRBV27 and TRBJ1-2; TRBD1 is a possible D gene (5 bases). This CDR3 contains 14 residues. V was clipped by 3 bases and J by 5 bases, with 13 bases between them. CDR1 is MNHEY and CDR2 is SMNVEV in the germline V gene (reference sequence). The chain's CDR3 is CASSFDGAEYGYTF. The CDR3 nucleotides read TGTGCCAGCAGTTTCGATGGGGCGGAGTATGGCTACACCTTC.

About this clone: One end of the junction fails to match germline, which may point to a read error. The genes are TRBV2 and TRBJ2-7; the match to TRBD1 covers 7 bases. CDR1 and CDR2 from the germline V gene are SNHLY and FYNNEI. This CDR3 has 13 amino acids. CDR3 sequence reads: CASSETLGTVSIF. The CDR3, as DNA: TGTGCCAGCAGTGAAACTCTGGGGACAGTATCAATCTTC.

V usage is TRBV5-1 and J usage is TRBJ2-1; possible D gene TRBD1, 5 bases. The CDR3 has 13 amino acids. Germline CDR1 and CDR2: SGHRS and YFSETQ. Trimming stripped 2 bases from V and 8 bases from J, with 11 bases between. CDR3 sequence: CASSFSGADEQFF. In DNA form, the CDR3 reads TGCGCCAGCAGCTTCTCTGGGGCCGATGAGCAGTTCTTC.

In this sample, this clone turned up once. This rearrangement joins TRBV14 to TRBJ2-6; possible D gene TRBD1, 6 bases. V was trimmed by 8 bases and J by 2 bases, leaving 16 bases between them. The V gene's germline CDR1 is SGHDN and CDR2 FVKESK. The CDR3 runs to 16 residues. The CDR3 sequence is CASSGWGQAGANVLTF. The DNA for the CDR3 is TGTGCCAGCTCTGGGTGGGGGCAGGCTGGGGCCAACGTCCTGACTTTC. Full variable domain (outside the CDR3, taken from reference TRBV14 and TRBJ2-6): EAGVTQFPSHSVIEKGQTVTLRCDPISGHDNLYWYRRVMGKEIKFLLHFVKESKQDESGMPNNRFLAERTGGTYSTLKVQPAELEDSGVYFCASSGWGQAGANVLTFGAGSRLTVL.

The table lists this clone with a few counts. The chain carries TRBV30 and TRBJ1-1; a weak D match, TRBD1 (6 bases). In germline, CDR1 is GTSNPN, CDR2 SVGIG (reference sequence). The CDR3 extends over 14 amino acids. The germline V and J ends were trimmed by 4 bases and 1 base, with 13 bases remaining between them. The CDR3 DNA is TGTGCCTGGATTCGACAGGCCCCGAACACTGAAGCTTTCTTT. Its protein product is CAWIRQAPNTEAFF.